A few counts support the clone carrying this TCR beta chain. Its target is unknown. The entry originates in a study of cytomegalovirus exposure and HLA in healthy donors. Findings of the study overall: Later, an analysis showed that TCR beta chains associated with HLA were more clonally expanded than others that were equally common. Information on immune exposure was restricted to one variable (CMV serostatus).

There are 14 residues in the CDR3. Germline trimming cut 8 bases from V and 4 bases from J; bases unmatched to any gene: 5. Germline CDR1 SGHRS, CDR2 YFSETQ. The PCR made use of 60 Vbeta and 13 Jbeta primers. Profiling relied on immunoSEQ multiplex PCR, and the TCRdb table lists in-frame clones only, not all of them. The table records roughly 180,000 clones, roughly a tenth of them present only once. This TCR came from a woman aged 25 to 39 in good health and CMV-seropositive. Sequencing was done on a sample of PBMCs. The J gene is TRBJ2-2, the V gene TRBV5-1; TRBD2 aligns across 10 bases. Here the CDR3 reads CASQREGSTGELFF. The CDR3 nucleotides read TGCGCCAGTCAGCGGGAGGGGAGCACCGGGGAGCTGTTTTTT.